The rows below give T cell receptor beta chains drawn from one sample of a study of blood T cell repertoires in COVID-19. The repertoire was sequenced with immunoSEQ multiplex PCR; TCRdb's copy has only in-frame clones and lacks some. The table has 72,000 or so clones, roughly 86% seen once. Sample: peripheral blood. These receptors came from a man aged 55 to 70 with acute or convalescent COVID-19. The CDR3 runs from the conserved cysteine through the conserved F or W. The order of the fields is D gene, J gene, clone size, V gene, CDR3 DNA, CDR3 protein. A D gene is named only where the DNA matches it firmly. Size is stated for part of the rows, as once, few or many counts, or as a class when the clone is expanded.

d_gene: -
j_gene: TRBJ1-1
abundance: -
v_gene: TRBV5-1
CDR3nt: TGCGCCAGCAGCTTGCAGGGGTGGAACACTGAAGCTTTCTTT
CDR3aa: CASSLQGWNTEAFF

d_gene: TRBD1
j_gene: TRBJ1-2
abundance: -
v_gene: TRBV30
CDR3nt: TGTGCCTGGAGTATAGGGGGCGGTGGCTACACCTTC
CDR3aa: CAWSIGGGGYTF

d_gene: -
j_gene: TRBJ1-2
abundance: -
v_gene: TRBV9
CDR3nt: TGTGCCAGCAGCGTAGAAATGAGTCCCGGAGCCGACGGCTACACCTTC
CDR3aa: CASSVEMSPGADGYTF

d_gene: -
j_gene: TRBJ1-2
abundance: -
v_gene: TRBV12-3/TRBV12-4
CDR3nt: TGTGCCAGCAGTCCGACAGTTACCTATGGCTACACCTTC
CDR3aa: CASSPTVTYGYTF

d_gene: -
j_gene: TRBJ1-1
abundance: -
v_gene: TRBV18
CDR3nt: TGTGCCAGCTCCAGCTCATCGTCAAGCGCTGAAGCTTTCTTT
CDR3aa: CASSSSSSSAEAFF

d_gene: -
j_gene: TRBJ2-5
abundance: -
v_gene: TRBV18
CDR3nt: TGTGCCAGCTCTATGACAAGGGGGCAAGAGACCCAGTACTTC
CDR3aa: CASSMTRGQETQYF

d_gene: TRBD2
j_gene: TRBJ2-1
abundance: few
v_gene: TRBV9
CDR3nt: TGTGCCAGCAGCGTCGAAATCGGGCTAGCGGGAGCTTACAATGAGCAGTTCTTC
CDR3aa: CASSVEIGLAGAYNEQFF

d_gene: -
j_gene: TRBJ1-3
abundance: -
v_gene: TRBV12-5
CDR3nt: TGTGCTACCCGGGAGGGCTTTGGAAACACCATATATTTT
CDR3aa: CATREGFGNTIYF

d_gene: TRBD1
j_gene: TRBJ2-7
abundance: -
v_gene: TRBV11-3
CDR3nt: TGTGCCAGCAGCTCAAGGGCTGGGGGACAGGGGCTGAGCGAGCAGTACTTC
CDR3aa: CASSSRAGGQGLSEQYF

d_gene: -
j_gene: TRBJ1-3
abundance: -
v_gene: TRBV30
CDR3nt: TGTGCCTGGAGTGTACAGAACCGATACTCTGGAAACACCATATATTTT
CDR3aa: CAWSVQNRYSGNTIYF

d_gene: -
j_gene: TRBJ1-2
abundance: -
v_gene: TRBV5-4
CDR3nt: TGTGCCAGCAGCCCACGGGACACCGGCTATGGCTACACCTTC
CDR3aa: CASSPRDTGYGYTF

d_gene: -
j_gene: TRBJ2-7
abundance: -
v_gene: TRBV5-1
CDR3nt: TGCGCCAGCAGCTTGGCCTGGCGGTACGAGCAGTACTTC
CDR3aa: CASSLAWRYEQYF

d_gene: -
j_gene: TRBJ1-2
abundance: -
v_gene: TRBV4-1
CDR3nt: TGCGCCAGCAGCCAAGAGTCAGTGGCTGGCGGCTACACCTTC
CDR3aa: CASSQESVAGGYTF

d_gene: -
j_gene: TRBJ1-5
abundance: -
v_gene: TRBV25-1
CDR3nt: TGTGCCAGCAGTCAGGGTTTTCAGCCCCAGCATTTT
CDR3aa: CASSQGFQPQHF

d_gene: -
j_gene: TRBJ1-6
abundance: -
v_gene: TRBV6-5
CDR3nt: TGTGCCAGCAGTTACCGACAGAGCTCCTATAATTCACCCCTCCACTTT
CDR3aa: CASSYRQSSYNSPLHF

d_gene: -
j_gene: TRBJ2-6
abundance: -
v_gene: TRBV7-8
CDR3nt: TGTGCCAGCAGCTCTAGCACTGGGGCCAACGTCCTGACTTTC
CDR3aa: CASSSSTGANVLTF

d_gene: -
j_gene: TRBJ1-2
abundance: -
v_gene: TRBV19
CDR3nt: TGTGCCAGTAGGAAGAACGCGGAGTCGTATGGCTACACCTTC
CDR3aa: CASRKNAESYGYTF

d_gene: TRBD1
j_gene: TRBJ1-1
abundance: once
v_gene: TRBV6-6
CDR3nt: TGTGCCAGCAGTTACTCGGCAGGGGGAAGCTCTGAAGCTTTCTTT
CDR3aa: CASSYSAGGSSEAFF

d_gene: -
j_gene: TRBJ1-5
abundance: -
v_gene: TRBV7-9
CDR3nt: TGTGCCAGCAGCTTATGGGGGGACCAGCCCCAGCATTTT
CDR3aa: CASSLWGDQPQHF

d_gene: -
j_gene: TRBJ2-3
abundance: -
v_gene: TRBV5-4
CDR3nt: TGTGCCAGCCGGCGGGGCACAGATACGCAGTATTTT
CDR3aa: CASRRGTDTQYF

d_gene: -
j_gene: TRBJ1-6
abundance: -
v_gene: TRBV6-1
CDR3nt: TGTGCCAGCAGTGGCCAGTCGTCCCTCTATAATTCACCCCTCCACTTT
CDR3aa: CASSGQSSLYNSPLHF

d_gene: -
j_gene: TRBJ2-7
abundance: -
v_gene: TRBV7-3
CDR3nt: TGTGCCAGCAGCTTATATCGAGCGTCCCACGAGCAGTACTTC
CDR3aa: CASSLYRASHEQYF

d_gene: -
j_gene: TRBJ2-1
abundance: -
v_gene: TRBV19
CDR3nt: TGTGCCAGTAGTGGGGGTCTTCGGGGGGCCTATGAGCAGTTCTTC
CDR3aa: CASSGGLRGAYEQFF

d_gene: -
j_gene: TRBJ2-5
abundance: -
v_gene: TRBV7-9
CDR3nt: TGTGCCAGCAGCCCTCACAGCCAAGAGACCCAGTACTTC
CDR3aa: CASSPHSQETQYF

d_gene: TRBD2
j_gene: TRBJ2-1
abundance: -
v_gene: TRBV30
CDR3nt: TGTGCCTGCGAGGCGGGGGATTACAATGAGCAGTTCTTC
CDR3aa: CACEAGDYNEQFF

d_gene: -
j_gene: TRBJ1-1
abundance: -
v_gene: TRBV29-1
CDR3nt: TGCAGCGTTGCAGGGGACGGAGGAGCTTTCTTT
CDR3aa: CSVAGDGGAFF

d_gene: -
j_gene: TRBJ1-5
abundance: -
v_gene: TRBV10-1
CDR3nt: TGCGCCAGCAGTGAAATTCTAACAGGCATACAGCCCCAGCATTTT
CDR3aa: CASSEILTGIQPQHF

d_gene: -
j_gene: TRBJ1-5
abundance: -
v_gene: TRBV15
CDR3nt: TGTGCCACCAGCAGAGAGGACGTGGCGGGGCAGCCCCAGCATTTT
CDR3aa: CATSREDVAGQPQHF

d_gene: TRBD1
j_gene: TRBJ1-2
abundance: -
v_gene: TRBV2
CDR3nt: TGTGCCAGCAATACGAGAGGGGGCGCGCGGGGCTACACCTTC
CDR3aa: CASNTRGGARGYTF